This T cell receptor beta chain was identified during a study of early stage breast cancer tumors. Study results and caveats: Comparing each tissue with blood distinguished tumor from normal in about 90% of the 16 patients. Compared with adjacent normal breast, tumors showed about 2.4-fold denser, more clonal T cells.

This clone has a single count. Its antigen is as yet unknown. The method was immunoSEQ multiplex PCR; TCRdb's version includes in-frame clones alone and lacks a portion of them. The sample contains approximately 11,000 clones, around 72% of which appear only once. The sequence was obtained from a person aged 40 to 49 with breast cancer. Sequencing was done on a sample of breast tumor tissue.

CDR3 in DNA: TGTGCCAGCAGCCTCTTATCCATACGGGACGGGACTAACTATGGCTACACCTTC. This encodes CASSLLSIRDGTNYGYTF. The chain is built from TRBV5-5 and TRBJ1-2, with D perhaps TRBD1 (5 bases). Per germline, CDR1 SGHKS and CDR2 YYEKEE (reference sequence). The CDR3 is 18 amino acids. Trimming shortened V by 4 bases and J by 0 bases, and 22 bases separated the two germline ends.